These 27 T cell receptor beta chains were all obtained from the same sample, sequenced in a study of cytomegalovirus exposure and HLA in healthy donors. It was with 60 Vbeta and 13 Jbeta primers that the PCR ran. The table came from immunoSEQ multiplex PCR; TCRdb's copy has only in-frame clones and leaves some out. The sample lists around 130,000 clones, roughly 74% occurring once. Sequencing was carried out using PBMCs. These receptors were taken from a woman between 50 and 59 years old in good health and CMV-seropositive.

V and J are TRBV6-4 and TRBJ1-2; D ambiguous. V shed 3 bases and J shed 2 bases, with 7 bases lying between them. The CDR3 loop spans 13 amino acids. The germline V gene encodes CDR1 MRHNA and CDR2 SNTAGT. CDR3: CASSEPGNYGYTF. The CDR3 region has the DNA TGTGCCAGCAGTGAACCGGGGAACTATGGCTACACCTTC.

This chain joins TRBV6-5 and TRBJ1-1; D possibly corresponds to TRBD1 (6 bases). The CDR3 sequence is 14 residues long. V was trimmed by 5 bases and J by 0 bases, leaving 10 bases between them. Germline loops: CDR1 MNHEY, CDR2 SVGAGI. The chain's CDR3 is CASSRQVLNTEAFF. DNA for the CDR3: TGTGCCAGCAGTCGACAGGTACTGAACACTGAAGCTTTCTTT.

The chain uses TRBV2 and TRBJ2-3; TRBD2 agrees at 9 bases. Germline V gene data show CDR1 as SNHLY and CDR2 as FYNNEI. The CDR3 is made up of 14 amino acids. J gave up 4 bases and V 7 bases, and 6 bases lay outside the gene matches. CDR3 sequence (DNA): TGTGCCAGCATACGCGGGGGGGCTGCAGATACGCAGTATTTT. It yields the protein CASIRGGAADTQYF.

This clone was counted a few times. CDR3 in DNA: TGTGCCAGCAGTGCGGGACAGGGGAGGGACTATGGCTACACCTTC. Protein product: CASSAGQGRDYGYTF. V gene TRBV27 combines with J gene TRBJ1-2; 10 nucleotides align to TRBD1. Losses at the gene ends were 5 bases for V and 3 bases for J; bases not matched to a gene: 6. CDR1 and CDR2 from the germline V gene are MNHEY and SMNVEV (reference sequence). The CDR3 covers 15 residues.

This chain connects TRBV2 to TRBJ1-1, with TRBD1 matching 7 bases. The V gene end was trimmed by 6 bases and the J gene end by 5 bases; junction bases not matched to a gene: 9. Germline V gene sequence: CDR1 SNHLY, CDR2 FYNNEI. This CDR3 spans 14 amino acids. CDR3 loop: CASSRDRVGTEAFF. CDR3 DNA: TGTGCCAGCAGCCGAGACAGGGTAGGAACTGAAGCTTTCTTT.

The chain carries TRBV6-6 and TRBJ1-5, with unresolved D. This CDR3 contains 13 residues. CDR1 and CDR2 from the germline V gene are MNHNY and SVGAGI (reference sequence). V lost 8 bases, J lost 7 bases, and 15 bases lay in between. The CDR3 sequence: CASHHLPPQPQHF. CDR3 nucleotides: TGTGCCAGCCATCACTTACCTCCGCAGCCCCAGCATTTT.

V usage is TRBV6-5 and J usage is TRBJ1-2, with D possibly being TRBD1 (6 bases). This CDR3 spans 14 amino acids. CDR1 is MNHEY and CDR2 is SVGAGI in the germline V gene. Trimming cost V 4 bases and J 1 base, with 10 bases left between them. Here the CDR3 DNA reads TGTGCCAGCAGTTTGGACAGACTTAACTATGGCTACACCTTC. Protein sequence: CASSLDRLNYGYTF.

This chain uses TRBV5-6 with TRBJ1-2; perhaps TRBD1 as D (5 bases). This CDR3 is 14 amino acids long. V gave up 6 bases and J gave up 4 bases, with 16 bases separating them. CDR1 and CDR2 (germline): SGHDT, YYEEEE. CDR3 sequence reads: CASISPTVGYGYTF. DNA of the CDR3: TGTGCCAGCATATCGCCGACAGTCGGCTATGGCTACACCTTC. Combining the CDR3 with reference TRBV5-6 and TRBJ1-2 gives the whole variable domain DAGVTQSPTHLIKTRGQQVTLRCSPKSGHDTVSWYQQALGQGPQFIFQYYEEEERQRGNFPDRFSGHQFPNYSSELNVNALLLGDSALYLCASISPTVGYGYTFGSGTRLTVV.

This clone came up once. V is TRBV5-6 and J is TRBJ2-1, with TRBD2 matching 11 bases. The CDR3 is 15 amino acids. V lost 2 bases to trimming and J lost 9 bases; unmatched junction nucleotides: 7. The germline V gene has CDR1 SGHDT and CDR2 YYEEEE. CDR3 amino acids: CASSLTSGGGIEQFF. The CDR3 DNA reads as TGTGCCAGCAGCTTAACTAGCGGGGGTGGGATTGAGCAGTTCTTC.

The V gene is TRBV21-1, the J gene TRBJ2-7; no check of the table's D call, TRBD1, against the DNA was made. TRBV21-1 is deemed a pseudogene. The length of the CDR3 is 14 residues. CDR3 amino acids: CASIPTGHLYEQYF. CDR3 DNA: TGTGCCAGCATCCCGACGGGACATCTCTACGAGCAGTACTTC.

The CDR3 loop is CASSRRLLQGGYTF. CDR3 nucleotide sequence: TGTGCCAGCAGCCGCCGTTTGTTACAGGGCGGCTACACCTTC. V usage is TRBV5-6 and J usage is TRBJ1-2, with a weak D call TRBD1 (6 bases). The CDR3 has 14 amino acids. CDR1 and CDR2 from the germline V gene are SGHDT and YYEEEE. Trimming took off 4 bases at V and 8 bases at J, with 18 bases between the two ends.

Comment on this clone: Other DNA sequences in the same sample also yield this CDR3. V gene TRBV29-1 combines with J gene TRBJ1-3, with 8 bases that match TRBD1. The CDR3 contains 14 residues. Losses at the gene ends were 6 bases for V and 3 bases for J; bases not matched to a gene: 7. Looked up from germline, CDR1 is SQVTM and CDR2 is ANQGSEA. The CDR3 DNA sequence: TGCAGCGTAGAGACAGGGGAAGATGGAAACACCATATATTTT. It translates to CSVETGEDGNTIYF.

This clone was detected a few times. V gene TRBV5-1 combines with J gene TRBJ2-7, with 9 bases identical to TRBD1. CDR3 length equals 15 residues. In germline, CDR1 is SGHRS, CDR2 YFSETQ. V trimming: 4 bases; J trimming: 2 bases; junction bases outside the gene matches: 7. CDR3 residues: CASSLDGQGPYEQYF. CDR3 nucleotide sequence: TGCGCCAGCAGCCTGGATGGACAGGGGCCCTACGAGCAGTACTTC.

The rearrangement links TRBV7-9 to TRBJ1-6; D gene uncertain. CDR1 is SEHNR and CDR2 is FQNEAQ in the germline V gene (reference sequence). The V and J ends lost 6 bases and 7 bases respectively, with 16 bases between them. The CDR3 has 15 residues. For the CDR3, the DNA is TGTGCCAGCAGTAAAGAGGGAGGTAGGAATTCACCCCTCCACTTT. It translates to CASSKEGGRNSPLHF.

The gene calls are TRBV7-8 and TRBJ2-2, with 7 bases fitting TRBD2. Per germline, CDR1 SGHVS and CDR2 FQNEAQ. V was clipped by 5 bases and J by 4 bases; unmatched bases: 7. This CDR3 contains 15 residues. CDR3 bases: TGTGCCAGCAGCCAAGGAGCGGGGAGCACCGGGGAGCTGTTTTTT. This codes for CASSQGAGSTGELFF.

As for this clone: At one of its ends the junction is not consistent with the germline gene, which may arise from a read error. The gene calls are TRBV30 and TRBJ1-6; 9 nucleotides align to TRBD1. Germline V gene lookup returns CDR1 GTSNPN and CDR2 SVGIG (reference sequence). This CDR3 comprises 14 residues. The CDR3 DNA follows: TGTGCCTGGCTTCGGGACAGGGATAATCCACCCCTCCACTTT. It specifies CAWLRDRDNPPLHF.

The chain combines TRBV27 with TRBJ1-2; D not certain. Germline assignment: CDR1 MNHEY and CDR2 SMNVEV (reference sequence). V lost 8 bases and J lost 0, with 16 bases in between. The CDR3 runs 15 residues. CDR3 nucleotides: TGTGCCAGCGCGAGGGCGGGCTCAGCTAACTATGGCTACACCTTC. This encodes CASARAGSANYGYTF.

The chain combines TRBV7-9 with TRBJ1-1; D gene unclear. V was cut by 1 base and J by 0 bases, with 6 bases left in between. This CDR3 region has 14 residues. Germline-derived CDR1 and CDR2 are SEHNR and FQNEAQ (reference sequence). This CDR3 is CASSLVGMNTEAFF. The CDR3 nucleotides read TGTGCCAGCAGCTTAGTTGGCATGAACACTGAAGCTTTCTTT.

This sequence joins TRBV7-8 and TRBJ1-4; D unresolved. Germline V gene sequence: CDR1 SGHVS, CDR2 FQNEAQ. The CDR3 consists of 16 residues. The germline V and J ends were trimmed by 5 bases and 0 bases, with 13 bases remaining between them. CDR3 in DNA: TGTGCCAGCAGCCCCGCGGTTACTACAACTAATGAAAAACTGTTTTTT. The encoded protein is CASSPAVTTTNEKLFF. Complete variable domain (other parts from reference TRBV7-8 and TRBJ1-4): GAGVSQSPRYKVAKRGQDVALRCDPISGHVSLFWYQQALGQGPEFLTYFQNEAQLDKSGLPSDRFFAERPEGSVSTLKIQRTQQEDSAVYLCASSPAVTTTNEKLFFGSGTQLSVL.

This clone was seen only once. The chain joins TRBV15 to TRBJ2-5, with 12 bases aligning to TRBD2. Germline CDR1 and CDR2: LNHNV and YYDKDF (reference sequence). CDR3 length: 15 residues. Germline trimming cut 3 bases from V and 4 bases from J; bases unmatched to any gene: 3. DNA for the CDR3: TGTGCCACCAGCAGTCGGACTAGCGGGGTAGAGACCCAGTACTTC. It translates to CATSSRTSGVETQYF.

The rearrangement links TRBV7-6 to TRBJ1-1; D is unresolved. The CDR3 is 14 residues long. Between the trimmed V and J ends, which lost 2 bases and 6 bases, there was a span of 13 bases. In germline, CDR1 is SGHVS, CDR2 FNYEAQ. The CDR3 protein is CASSLRGNPPEAFF. DNA of the CDR3: TGTGCCAGCAGCTTAAGAGGGAACCCCCCTGAAGCTTTCTTT.

The chain combines TRBV10-3 with TRBJ2-2; maybe TRBD1 (6 bases). CDR3 length: 16 residues. CDR1 is ENHRY, CDR2 SYGVKD, per germline. Trimming pared 2 bases from V and 2 bases from J, leaving 12 bases between. For the CDR3, the DNA is TGTGCCATCAGTGAGGTGGGACACCTCAACACCGGGGAGCTGTTTTTT. It specifies CAISEVGHLNTGELFF.

V is TRBV7-2 and J is TRBJ2-1, with TRBD2 identical over 9 bases. V gave up 5 bases and J gave up 8 bases; unmatched junction bases: 7. The CDR3 is 14 residues long. From germline, CDR1 is SGHTA and CDR2 FQGNSA. As DNA, the CDR3 is TGTGCCAGCAGCAGGGGACTAGCTCGTCATGAGCAGTTCTTC. Translating gives CASSRGLARHEQFF.

This rearrangement joins TRBV10-3 to TRBJ2-7; TRBD1 agrees at 9 bases. Germline CDR1 reads ENHRY; CDR2 reads SYGVKD. The ends lost 4 bases at V and 3 bases at J; junction bases unmatched: 13. This CDR3 spans 17 amino acids. The CDR3 DNA is TGTGCCATCAGTGCAGCCTCCTCGGACAGGGGAAACTACGAGCAGTACTTC. This encodes CAISAASSDRGNYEQYF.

Only a few counts were recorded for this clone. At one end the junction does not follow the germline gene, possibly because of a read error. The J gene is TRBJ2-2, the V gene TRBV7-9, with TRBD1 identical over 9 bases. The CDR3 spans 16 residues. Germline V gene lookup returns CDR1 SEHNR and CDR2 FQNEAQ (reference sequence). This CDR3 is CSSSLGTGSYTGELFF. In nucleotides, the CDR3 is TGTTCCAGCAGCTTGGGGACAGGGTCGTACACCGGGGAGCTGTTTTTT.

This sequence joins TRBV5-4 and TRBJ2-7, with TRBD1 matching over 7 bases. Germline V gives CDR1 SGHNT, CDR2 YYREEE (reference sequence). V shed 7 bases, J shed 1 base, and the junction held 14 bases outside the gene matches. This CDR3 region has 16 residues. The CDR3 loop reads CASQDGGRQGSYEQYF. CDR3 DNA sequence: TGTGCCAGCCAGGATGGAGGTCGACAGGGATCCTACGAGCAGTACTTC. The whole variable domain, filled in from reference TRBV5-4 and TRBJ2-7, reads ETGVTQSPTHLIKTRGQQVTLRCSSQSGHNTVSWYQQALGQGPQFIFQYYREEENGRGNFPPRFSGLQFPNYSSELNVNALELDDSALYLCASQDGGRQGSYEQYFGPGTRLTVT.

The chain combines TRBV18 with TRBJ1-5; TRBD1 aligns across 7 bases. The trim removed 3 bases at V and 3 bases at J, leaving 14 bases unmatched. This CDR3 has 18 residues. The V gene's germline CDR1 is KGHSH and CDR2 LQKENI. In DNA form, the CDR3 reads TGTGCCAGCTCACCTCAGACAGGGTCCCCCCTCAACAATCAGCCCCAGCATTTT. Amino acids: CASSPQTGSPLNNQPQHF.